The 32 T cell receptor beta chains reported below all come from one sample, sequenced in a study of identical twins (dated by TCRdb to the mid-2010s). Library preparation employed 5' RACE. TCRdb shows the sequencer as Illumina HiSeq 2000. Clones were called with MiXCR by TCRdb after fastp trimmed the public reads at Q25, and only in-frame beta chains were retained. Each entry merges the rows of one CDR3 protein and shows their most common DNA and genes. The sample data list roughly 290,000 distinct CDR3 sequences, and 7.5% to 9.5% of these were observed just once. The ten largest clones add up to 6% to 8.5% of the sample. The data also belong to a second study, concerning yellow fever vaccine responses in identical twins.

The specimen sequenced was CD8+ T cells sorted from blood. The receptors shown here come from a woman younger than 30 in good health.

The chain employs TRBV7-8 and TRBJ2-1, with a tentative D call TRBD1 (6 bases). The CDR3 covers 13 residues. Per germline, CDR1 SGHVS and CDR2 FQNEAQ. The germline V and J ends were trimmed by 3 bases and 6 bases, with 9 bases remaining between them. The CDR3: CASSFMGANEQFF. In DNA form, the CDR3 reads TGTGCCAGCAGCTTCATGGGGGCCAATGAGCAGTTCTTC.

In its sample, this clonotype was seen a few times. V and J are TRBV28 and TRBJ2-7; D assignment may be TRBD1 or TRBD2 (6 bases each). V was cut by 6 bases and J by 6 bases, with 15 bases left in between. The CDR3 extends over 13 amino acids. Germline assignment: CDR1 MDHEN and CDR2 SYDVKM. CDR3 sequence: CASSRGTPFEQYF. For the CDR3, the DNA is TGTGCCAGCAGCCGCGGGACACCTTTCGAGCAGTACTTC.

Only a few counts were recorded for this clonotype. The chain joins TRBV12-3 or TRBV12-4 to TRBJ2-2, with a tentative D call TRBD1 (6 bases). There are 15 residues in the CDR3. Trimming stripped 5 bases from V and 1 base from J, with 11 bases between. The CDR3 region is CASSGARGNTGELFF. The DNA for the CDR3 is TGTGCCAGCAGTGGGGCCAGGGGGAACACCGGGGAGCTGTTTTTT.

This clonotype has at least ten counts. Here the CDR3 reads CASSHAQGYEQYF. In DNA, the CDR3 is TGCGCCAGCAGCCATGCACAGGGGTACGAGCAGTACTTC. J is TRBJ2-7 and V is TRBV4-1; 7 bases match TRBD1. The V gene's germline CDR1 is MGHRA and CDR2 YSYEKL. The CDR3 loop spans 13 amino acids. Trimming cost V 3 bases and J 4 bases; bases outside gene matches: 3.

This clonotype was detected only a few times. This chain joins TRBV20-1 and TRBJ2-7, with D possibly being TRBD1 (6 bases). V lost 7 bases, J lost 3 bases, and 16 bases lay in between. This CDR3 has 13 residues. The germline gives CDR1 DFQATT, CDR2 SNEGSKA (reference sequence). CDR3 nucleotides: TGCAGTGTTCTTTCGGGACAAAGCTACGAGCAGTACTTC. This gives the protein CSVLSGQSYEQYF.

This clonotype was counted only a few times. The CDR3 loop reads CAGPVGSGANVLTF. The CDR3 coding sequence is TGTGCCGGACCGGTGGGCTCTGGGGCCAACGTCCTGACTTTC. The chain employs TRBV6-1 and TRBJ2-6; no reliable D call. This CDR3 has 14 residues. Germline lookup yields CDR1 MNHNS and CDR2 SASEGT. The V gene lost 11 bases and the J gene lost 0 bases, with 11 bases spanning the gap.

This clonotype was detected many times. The chain couples TRBV2 to TRBJ2-2; D ambiguous. Germline V gene sequence: CDR1 SNHLY, CDR2 FYNNEI. The CDR3 totals 14 residues. The ends were cut back, 3 bases at V and 7 bases at J, with 12 bases in the middle. CDR3 residues: CASSDGTGGGELFF. CDR3 coding DNA: TGTGCCAGCAGTGACGGCACGGGTGGCGGGGAGCTGTTTTTT. The full variable domain, its missing parts supplied by reference TRBV2 and TRBJ2-2, is EPEVTQTPSHQVTQMGQEVILRCVPISNHLYFYWYRQILGQKVEFLVSFYNNEISEKSEIFDDQFSVERPDGSNFTLKIRSTKLEDSAMYFCASSDGTGGGELFFGEGSRLTVL.

This clonotype was counted a few times. The chain employs TRBV3-1 and TRBJ2-7, with 8 bases matching TRBD1. Losses at the gene ends were 4 bases for V and 3 bases for J; bases not matched to a gene: 14. This CDR3 contains 17 residues. The germline CDR1 and CDR2 sequences are LGHDT and YNNKEL (reference sequence). This CDR3 is CASSLLPGQGKSYEQYF. CDR3 bases: TGTGCCAGCAGCCTTCTCCCAGGACAGGGAAAAAGCTACGAGCAGTACTTC.

There are many counts of this clonotype. This chain connects TRBV28 to TRBJ2-7; unclear D gene. The CDR3 consists of 11 residues. Germline V CDR1 and CDR2: MDHEN, SYDVKM. The V and J ends lost 7 bases and 5 bases respectively, with 9 bases between them. The CDR3 loop is CASILGHEQYF. CDR3 coding DNA: TGTGCCAGCATCCTCGGCCACGAGCAGTACTTC.

This clonotype was observed at least ten times. The V gene is TRBV20-1, the J gene TRBJ2-7; 11 bases map to TRBD2. The V gene end was trimmed by 2 bases and the J gene end by 0 bases; junction bases not matched to a gene: 3. The V gene's germline CDR1 is DFQATT and CDR2 SNEGSKA (reference sequence). The CDR3 is 15 residues long. CDR3 DNA: TGCAGTGCTAGATCAACTAGCGGGAGCTCCTACGAGCAGTACTTC. This encodes CSARSTSGSSYEQYF.

This clonotype was counted a few times. No DNA is shown, since the ends of the CDR3 on it are uncertain; the CDR3 is the one TCRdb lists. The V call is TRBV9, the J call TRBJ2-7; the listed D gene, TRBD1, was not tested against the DNA. The CDR3 is 17 amino acids long, termini counted. Per germline, CDR1 SGDLS and CDR2 YYNGEE. CDR3 protein: CARRRGPGQYACYEQYF.

This clonotype was seen only a few times. The V gene is TRBV7-9, the J gene TRBJ2-2; D might be TRBD1 or TRBD2, each matching 6 bases. Trimming removed 11 bases at V and 2 bases at J, with 12 bases between. Germline lookup yields CDR1 SEHNR and CDR2 FQNEAQ (reference sequence). The CDR3 has 13 residues. CDR3 coding DNA: TGTGCCTATAGGGGGGCCAACACCGGGGAGCTGTTTTTT. Its protein is CAYRGANTGELFF.

This clonotype was picked up a small number of times. This chain uses TRBV5-6 with TRBJ2-3, with D unresolved. There are 12 residues in the CDR3. Trimming shortened V by 4 bases and J by 2 bases, and 5 bases separated the two germline ends. Germline V gene data show CDR1 as SGHDT and CDR2 as YYEEEE. This CDR3 is CASSRTTDTQYF. CDR3 bases: TGTGCCAGCAGCAGAACCACAGATACGCAGTATTTT.

This chain connects TRBV12-3 or TRBV12-4 to TRBJ2-1; the D gene is possibly TRBD1 (5 bases). The CDR3 is made up of 12 amino acids. The V end was cut by 7 bases, the J end by 4 bases, with 8 bases between. The CDR3 region is CASNRGYNEQFF. The CDR3, as DNA: TGTGCCAGCAATAGGGGTTACAATGAGCAGTTCTTC.

The chain has TRBV28 and TRBJ2-1; 9 bases agree with TRBD2. The CDR3 covers 19 residues. The trim removed 5 bases at V and 8 bases at J, leaving 22 bases unmatched. Germline CDR1 and CDR2: MDHEN and SYDVKM. As DNA, the CDR3 is TGTGCCAGCAGTCTTGCGACCCCCTATGCGGGAGGGCAAGTCGATGAGCAGTTCTTC. Encoded protein: CASSLATPYAGGQVDEQFF. The variable domain in full, with the rest retrieved from reference TRBV28 and TRBJ2-1, is DVKVTQSSRYLVKRTGEKVFLECVQDMDHENMFWYRQDPGLGLRLIYFSYDVKMKEKGDIPEGYSVSREKKERFSLILESASTNQTSMYLCASSLATPYAGGQVDEQFFGPGTRLTVL.

The V and J genes are TRBV5-4 and TRBJ2-7; D call uncertain. Germline V lookup: CDR1 SGHNT, CDR2 YYREEE (reference sequence). Trimming removed 4 bases at V and 2 bases at J, with 13 bases between. This CDR3 contains 14 residues. The CDR3 loop reads CASSPDGIPYEQYF. The CDR3 DNA sequence: TGTGCCAGCAGCCCAGACGGCATACCCTACGAGCAGTACTTC.

This clonotype has a handful of counts. The J gene is TRBJ2-7, the V gene TRBV7-9; 7 nucleotides line up with TRBD1. The length of the CDR3 is 15 residues. The germline gives CDR1 SEHNR, CDR2 FQNEAQ (reference sequence). Germline trimming cut 3 bases from V and 2 bases from J; bases unmatched to any gene: 7. The CDR3 DNA is TGTGCCAGCAGCTTCCAGGACAGGAGCACCTACGAGCAGTACTTC. Translation: CASSFQDRSTYEQYF.

This clonotype was detected many times. The V call is TRBV27, the J call TRBJ1-2; perhaps TRBD1 as D (6 bases). The V end lost 0 bases, the J end lost 4 bases, and 12 bases lay between the germline ends. The CDR3 spans 15 residues. CDR1 is MNHEY, CDR2 SMNVEV, per germline (reference sequence). For the CDR3, the DNA is TGTGCCAGCAGTTTATCAGCCACAGGGTTCTATGGCTACACCTTC. Protein sequence: CASSLSATGFYGYTF.

This clonotype was detected ten times or more. The chain has TRBV2 and TRBJ1-5; TRBD1 matches 10 bases. The germline V gene encodes CDR1 SNHLY and CDR2 FYNNEI. The CDR3 runs to 15 residues. After removal of 8 bases from V and 3 bases from J, the junction contained 7 bases not matched to a gene. For the CDR3, the DNA is TGTGCCAGCGGCCGGGACAGGGGCTACAATCAGCCCCAGCATTTT. It specifies CASGRDRGYNQPQHF.

The rearrangement joins TRBV15 to TRBJ2-1; 10 bases align to TRBD2. Per the germline V gene, CDR1 is LNHNV and CDR2 is YYDKDF (reference sequence). J lost 9 bases, V lost 5 bases, and 13 bases had no gene match. This CDR3 is built from 16 residues. CDR3 in DNA: TGTGCCACCAGCCCCCGCACTAGCGGGGTCCTCAGTGAGCAGTTCTTC. This codes for CATSPRTSGVLSEQFF.

This clonotype was detected only a few times. The V call is TRBV27, the J call TRBJ2-3; 8 bases are shared with TRBD1. The length of the CDR3 is 16 residues. Losses at the gene ends were 4 bases for V and 6 bases for J; bases not matched to a gene: 12. CDR1 is MNHEY, CDR2 SMNVEV, per germline (reference sequence). The CDR3 here is CASSSPRTGKVDTQYF. The DNA for the CDR3 is TGTGCCAGCAGTTCGCCGCGGACAGGGAAGGTTGATACGCAGTATTTT.

For the CDR3, the DNA is TGTGCCAGCAGTACAAGGGGTTTTTGGGAGACCCAGTACTTC. It is translated as CASSTRGFWETQYF. This chain links TRBV6-1 with TRBJ2-5; D is possibly TRBD1 (5 bases). Germline V gene data show CDR1 as MNHNS and CDR2 as SASEGT. CDR3 length: 14 residues. V was pared by 5 bases and J by 5 bases, with 15 bases between.

This clonotype has a count of ten or more. The CDR3 bases are TGCAGTGCTAGAGATGACAGGGGGCTTTGGCATGAGCAGTTCTTC. Encoded protein: CSARDDRGLWHEQFF. The rearrangement joins TRBV20-1 to TRBJ2-1; 10 nucleotides agree with TRBD1. Germline CDR1 and CDR2: DFQATT and SNEGSKA (reference sequence). This CDR3 region has 15 residues. V was clipped by 0 bases and J by 8 bases; unmatched bases: 7.

This clonotype has ten or more counts. This chain uses TRBV6-2 or TRBV6-3 with TRBJ2-5; 8 bases map to TRBD2. The V segment lost 1 base and the J segment 5 bases; nucleotides outside the gene matches: 3. Germline CDR1 is MNHEY and CDR2 is SVGEGT. This CDR3 has 14 residues. The CDR3 is CASSYWREVETQYF. The CDR3, as DNA: TGTGCCAGCAGTTACTGGCGGGAGGTGGAGACCCAGTACTTC.

This clonotype was recorded many times. This chain links TRBV6-4 with TRBJ1-6; no clear D. Germline V gene sequence: CDR1 MRHNA, CDR2 SNTAGT. The CDR3 is made up of 15 amino acids. V dropped 3 bases and J dropped 7 bases, with 13 bases sitting between them. The CDR3 is CASSELPGFNSPLHF. In DNA, the CDR3 is TGTGCCAGCAGTGAATTACCAGGATTCAATTCACCCCTCCACTTT.

This clonotype was picked up a small number of times. The CDR3 protein is CASSLSPSAWSGTEDTQYF. The CDR3 nucleotides are TGTGCCAGCAGTTTATCCCCCTCGGCTTGGAGCGGGACGGAAGATACGCAGTATTTT. This rearrangement joins TRBV27 to TRBJ2-3, with 7 positions matching TRBD2. Per the germline V gene, CDR1 is MNHEY and CDR2 is SMNVEV (reference sequence). With V trimmed by 0 bases and J by 5 bases, 17 bases remained unmatched. This CDR3 region has 19 residues.

There are a few counts of this clonotype. This sequence joins TRBV9 and TRBJ2-1; D is unresolved. V was clipped by 0 bases and J by 8 bases, with 12 bases between them. This CDR3 is built from 14 residues. From germline, CDR1 is SGDLS and CDR2 YYNGEE. The CDR3, as DNA: TGTGCCAGCAGCGTAGGCGTCTATGGCGATGAGCAGTTCTTC. This codes for CASSVGVYGDEQFF.

The rearrangement joins TRBV6-1 to TRBJ1-4, with D possibly being TRBD1 (6 bases). The germline gives CDR1 MNHNS, CDR2 SASEGT. V lost 4 bases and J 15 bases, leaving 12 bases between the germline ends. The CDR3 runs 11 residues. The CDR3 sequence is CASSGTGRVFF. CDR3 in DNA: TGTGCCAGCAGTGGTACAGGGAGGGTGTTTTTT.

This chain's CDR3 is CASSADGLGRFYEQYF. In nucleotides, the CDR3 is TGTGCCAGCAGCGCCGACGGTTTGGGCCGGTTTTACGAGCAGTACTTC. The genes are TRBV7-9 and TRBJ2-7; D call uncertain. With 5 bases removed from V and 4 bases from J, the gap between germline ends came to 21 bases. Germline lookup yields CDR1 SEHNR and CDR2 FQNEAQ (reference sequence). The CDR3 spans 16 residues.

J is TRBJ2-3 and V is TRBV28, with unresolved D. Trimming shortened V by 7 bases and J by 4 bases, and 15 bases separated the two germline ends. The CDR3 spans 14 residues. Germline V CDR1 and CDR2: MDHEN, SYDVKM. In DNA form, the CDR3 reads TGTGCCAGCAATGATTTCGCTGCGGCAGATACGCAGTATTTT. Its translation: CASNDFAAADTQYF.

The rearrangement links TRBV9 to TRBJ1-5, with D maybe TRBD1 (5 bases). The germline V gene has CDR1 SGDLS and CDR2 YYNGEE. Trimming left V 0 bases short and J 4 bases short, with 8 bases between. There are 14 residues in the CDR3. The CDR3 is CASSVAGSNQPQHF. The CDR3 coding sequence is TGTGCCAGCAGCGTAGCAGGGTCGAATCAGCCCCAGCATTTT.

V and J are TRBV30 and TRBJ2-1, with 12 bases lining up with TRBD2. The CDR3 runs to 15 residues. Per germline, CDR1 GTSNPN and CDR2 SVGIG (reference sequence). Losses at the gene ends were 4 bases for V and 8 bases for J; bases not matched to a gene: 9. CDR3 protein: CAWNPGLAGGDEQFF. CDR3 sequence (DNA): TGTGCCTGGAACCCGGGGCTAGCGGGGGGGGATGAGCAGTTCTTC.